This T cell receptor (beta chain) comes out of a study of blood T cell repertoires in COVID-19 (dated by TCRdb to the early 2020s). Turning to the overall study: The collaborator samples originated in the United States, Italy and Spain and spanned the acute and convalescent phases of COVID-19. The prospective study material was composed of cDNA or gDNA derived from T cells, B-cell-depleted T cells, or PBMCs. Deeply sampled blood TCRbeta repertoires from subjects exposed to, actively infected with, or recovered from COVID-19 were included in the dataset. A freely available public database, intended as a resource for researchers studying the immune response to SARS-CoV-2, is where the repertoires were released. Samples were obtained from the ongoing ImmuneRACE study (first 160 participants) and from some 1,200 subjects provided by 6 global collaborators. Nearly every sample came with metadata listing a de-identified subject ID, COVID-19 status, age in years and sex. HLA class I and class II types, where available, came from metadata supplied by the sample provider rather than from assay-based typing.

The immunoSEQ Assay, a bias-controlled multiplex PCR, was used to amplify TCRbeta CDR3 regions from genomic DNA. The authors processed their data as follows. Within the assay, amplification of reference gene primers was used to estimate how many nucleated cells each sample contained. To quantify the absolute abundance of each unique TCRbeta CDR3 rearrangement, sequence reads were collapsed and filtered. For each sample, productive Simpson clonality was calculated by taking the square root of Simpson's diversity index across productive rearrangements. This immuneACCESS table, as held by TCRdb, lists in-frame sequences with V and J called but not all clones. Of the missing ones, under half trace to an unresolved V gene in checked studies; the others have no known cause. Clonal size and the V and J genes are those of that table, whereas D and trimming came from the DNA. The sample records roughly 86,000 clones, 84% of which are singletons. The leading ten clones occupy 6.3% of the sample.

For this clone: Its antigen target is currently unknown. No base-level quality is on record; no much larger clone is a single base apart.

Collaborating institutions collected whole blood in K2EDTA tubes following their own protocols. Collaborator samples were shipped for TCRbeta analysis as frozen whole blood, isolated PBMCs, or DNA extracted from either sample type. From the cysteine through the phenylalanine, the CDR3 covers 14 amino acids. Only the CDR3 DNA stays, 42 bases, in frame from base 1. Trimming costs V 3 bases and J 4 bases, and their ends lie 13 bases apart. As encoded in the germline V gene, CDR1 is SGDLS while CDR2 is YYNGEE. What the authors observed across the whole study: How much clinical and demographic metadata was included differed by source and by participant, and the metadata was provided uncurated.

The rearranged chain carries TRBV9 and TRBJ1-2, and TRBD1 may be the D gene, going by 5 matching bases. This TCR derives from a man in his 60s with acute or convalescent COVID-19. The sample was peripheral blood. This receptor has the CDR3 CASSEAYDSYGYTF. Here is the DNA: TGTGCCAGCAGCGAAGCCTACGACAGCTATGGCTACACCTTC.